Below are 30 T cell receptor beta chains sequenced from a single sample in a study of T cell clones after liver transplantation. Libraries were prepared by immunoSEQ multiplex PCR; TCRdb keeps only in-frame clonotypes and omits some of them. Of over 45,000 clones detected, over 65% appear once; the ten largest clones hold 9.5% to 10%. This specimen was CD4+ T cells from blood, taken approximately 52 months after liver transplant. Every receptor here comes from a human patient who received a liver transplant. Some of the T cells may derive from the graft donor.

This clone was counted a few times. The chain combines TRBV27 with TRBJ2-2, with D tentatively TRBD1 (6 bases). This CDR3 spans 16 amino acids. The V gene's germline CDR1 is MNHEY and CDR2 SMNVEV (reference sequence). Trimming shortened V by 3 bases and J by 3 bases, and 14 bases separated the two germline ends. The CDR3 DNA reads as TGTGCCAGCAGTTTGAAGTGGACAGCTTACACCGGGGAGCTGTTTTTT. Translation: CASSLKWTAYTGELFF.

The chain recombines TRBV6-1 with TRBJ2-5, with TRBD2 identical over 8 bases. This CDR3 contains 15 residues. The V segment lost 4 bases and the J segment 2 bases; nucleotides outside the gene matches: 6. Germline V CDR1 and CDR2: MNHNS, SASEGT. CDR3 protein: CASSGPGTRQETQYF. CDR3 coding DNA: TGTGCCAGCAGTGGCCCCGGGACTAGACAAGAGACCCAGTACTTC.

This sequence joins TRBV4-1 and TRBJ2-2, with 8 bases aligning to TRBD2. Germline lookup yields CDR1 MGHRA and CDR2 YSYEKL. CDR3 length: 16 residues. With V trimmed by 4 bases and J by 5 bases, 9 bases remained unmatched. CDR3 coding DNA: TGCGCCAGCAGCCTACCCGGGGGGGTTCTAACCGGGGAGCTGTTTTTT. Translation: CASSLPGGVLTGELFF.

This sequence joins TRBV9 and TRBJ1-3; unclear D gene. CDR1 and CDR2 (germline): SGDLS, YYNGEE. The CDR3 runs to 14 residues. The V and J ends lost 4 bases and 0 bases respectively, with 8 bases between them. For the CDR3, the DNA is TGTGCCAGCAGCATATACTCCTCTGGAAACACCATATATTTT. Its protein is CASSIYSSGNTIYF.

The chain uses TRBV6-9 and TRBJ2-6, with 8 positions matching TRBD1. V gave up 10 bases and J gave up 8 bases; unmatched junction bases: 10. The CDR3 sequence is 14 residues long. CDR1 is MNHGY, CDR2 SVAAGI, per germline. Here the CDR3 DNA reads TGTGCCATCAAATACCGGACAGGGCCCAACGTCCTGACTTTC. Encoded protein: CAIKYRTGPNVLTF.

The chain is built from TRBV18 and TRBJ2-1, with D possibly being TRBD1 (6 bases). V was trimmed by 2 bases and J by 5 bases, leaving 10 bases between them. There are 14 residues in the CDR3. Germline lookup yields CDR1 KGHSH and CDR2 LQKENI. The CDR3 bases are TGTGCCAGCTCACCAGTACAGGGACACAATGAGCAGTTCTTC. It translates to CASSPVQGHNEQFF.

The V gene is TRBV4-1, the J gene TRBJ1-1; 8 bases agree with TRBD1. Trimming took 3 bases from V and 4 from J; bases not matched to a gene: 7. This CDR3 contains 15 residues. Germline-derived CDR1 and CDR2 are MGHRA and YSYEKL. The CDR3 here is CASSQGTGGITEAFF. For the CDR3, the DNA is TGCGCCAGCAGCCAGGGGACAGGAGGGATCACTGAAGCTTTCTTT.

The chain couples TRBV7-2 to TRBJ2-3, with 13 bases fitting TRBD2. With 5 bases clipped from V and 2 bases from J, the junction kept 13 bases outside the gene matches. Germline V gives CDR1 SGHTA, CDR2 FQGNSA. CDR3 size: 19 residues. The DNA for the CDR3 is TGTGCCAGCAGCCCGAACAGACTAGCGGGGGGACCGGACACAGATACGCAGTATTTT. This translates into CASSPNRLAGGPDTDTQYF.

The J gene is TRBJ1-3, the V gene TRBV28; D is perhaps TRBD1 (6 bases). Trimming removed 6 bases from V and 4 bases from J, with 7 bases in between. CDR1 and CDR2 from the germline V gene are MDHEN and SYDVKM. The CDR3 contains 12 residues. CDR3 sequence reads: CASSTGGNTIYF. The CDR3 nucleotides are TGTGCCAGCAGCACAGGGGGAAACACCATATATTTT. The entire variable domain, with the rest obtained from reference TRBV28 and TRBJ1-3, is as follows: DVKVTQSSRYLVKRTGEKVFLECVQDMDHENMFWYRQDPGLGLRLIYFSYDVKMKEKGDIPEGYSVSREKKERFSLILESASTNQTSMYLCASSTGGNTIYFGEGSWLTVV.

V and J are TRBV6-1 and TRBJ1-1, with D possibly being TRBD1 (5 bases). Germline V gene sequence: CDR1 MNHNS, CDR2 SASEGT. The CDR3 runs to 14 residues. The CDR3 DNA follows: TGTGCTGCGACCAGGGTCGGGGTGAACACTGAAGCTTTCTTT. This translates into CAATRVGVNTEAFF.

The rearrangement links TRBV4-1 to TRBJ1-5, with D perhaps TRBD1 (5 bases). V lost 1 base to trimming and J lost 7 bases, with 14 bases between them. Germline values: CDR1 MGHRA, CDR2 YSYEKL. The CDR3 runs to 15 residues. This CDR3 reads CASSQGPQGLQPQHF. The CDR3 nucleotides read TGCGCCAGCAGCCAAGGACCCCAGGGTTTACAGCCCCAGCATTTT.

The chain is built from TRBV7-9 and TRBJ2-7; no reliable D call. This CDR3 spans 14 amino acids. Trimming shortened V by 1 base and J by 5 bases, and 12 bases separated the two germline ends. CDR1 and CDR2 (germline): SEHNR, FQNEAQ (reference sequence). The CDR3 reads CASSLGSWVHEQYF. The CDR3 nucleotides read TGTGCCAGCAGCTTAGGGTCGTGGGTTCACGAGCAGTACTTC.

The rearrangement uses TRBV28 and TRBJ2-7; no clear D. The CDR3 extends over 13 amino acids. Germline V lookup: CDR1 MDHEN, CDR2 SYDVKM. The V and J ends lost 6 bases and 4 bases respectively, with 13 bases between them. The CDR3 loop reads CASSSGSKYEQYF. The CDR3 DNA reads TGTGCCAGCAGCTCCGGGTCGAAATACGAGCAGTACTTC.

For this clone: Other DNA sequences of this sample code for an identical CDR3. This rearrangement joins TRBV4-1 to TRBJ2-3; TRBD2 agrees at 9 bases. The CDR3 is made up of 16 amino acids. Trimming removed 1 base from V and 2 bases from J; junction bases left unmatched: 4. The germline V gene has CDR1 MGHRA and CDR2 YSYEKL. CDR3 residues: CASSQASGASTDTQYF. Here the CDR3 DNA reads TGCGCCAGCAGCCAAGCTAGCGGGGCCTCCACAGATACGCAGTATTTT.

The chain uses TRBV6-5 and TRBJ1-2, with D maybe TRBD1 (6 bases). There are 14 residues in the CDR3. The germline V gene encodes CDR1 MNHEY and CDR2 SVGAGI. V was shortened by 5 bases and J by 0 bases, with 10 bases between the two germline ends. CDR3 residues: CASSRTATNYGYTF. The CDR3 DNA is TGTGCCAGCAGTAGGACAGCTACTAACTATGGCTACACCTTC.

V and J are TRBV19 and TRBJ2-1; 7 bases are shared with TRBD2. Trimming at V came to 3 bases and at J to 9 bases, leaving 8 bases not matched to a gene. This CDR3 region has 14 residues. CDR1 is LNHDA and CDR2 is SQIVND in the germline V gene (reference sequence). CDR3 sequence: CASSMLLASGEQFF. CDR3 nucleotides: TGTGCCAGTAGTATGCTACTAGCGAGTGGTGAGCAGTTCTTC.

This clone was seen only once. The chain carries TRBV19 and TRBJ2-1; the D is unclear. CDR1 is LNHDA and CDR2 is SQIVND in the germline V gene (reference sequence). Between the trimmed V and J ends, which lost 10 bases and 2 bases, there was a span of 21 bases. The CDR3 extends over 16 amino acids. This chain's CDR3 is CATAMTGRKAYNEQFF. As DNA, the CDR3 is TGTGCCACCGCTATGACCGGGCGGAAAGCCTACAATGAGCAGTTCTTC.

The rearrangement joins TRBV11-2 to TRBJ1-1, with D possibly matching TRBD1 (6 bases). This CDR3 is 15 amino acids long. With 5 bases removed from V and 10 bases from J, the gap between germline ends came to 23 bases. The V gene's germline CDR1 is SGHAT and CDR2 FQNNGV. In nucleotides, the CDR3 is TGTGCCAGCAGCCTCACAGTCGACAGGTCCCGCCGAGCTTTCTTT. It encodes CASSLTVDRSRRAFF.

The J gene is TRBJ1-2, the V gene TRBV6-5; TRBD1 might be the D (5 bases). The germline V gene has CDR1 MNHEY and CDR2 SVGAGI. V lost 4 bases to trimming and J lost 9 bases, with 15 bases between them. This CDR3 spans 13 amino acids. This CDR3 is CASSSGTSFRYTF. The CDR3 region has the DNA TGTGCCAGCAGTTCCGGGACGAGTTTTCGCTACACCTTC.

The genes are TRBV19 and TRBJ1-6, with D hard to call. CDR3 size: 13 residues. V lost 5 bases and J 7 bases, leaving 9 bases between the germline ends. Germline V gene lookup returns CDR1 LNHDA and CDR2 SQIVND (reference sequence). This CDR3 is CASSLGGNSPLHF. In nucleotides, the CDR3 is TGTGCCAGTAGTCTTGGCGGGAATTCACCCCTCCACTTT.

The genes are TRBV6-1 and TRBJ1-3; D gene uncertain. The CDR3 length is 14 residues. CDR1 is MNHNS and CDR2 is SASEGT in the germline V gene. Trimming removed 2 bases from V and 5 bases from J, with 10 bases in between. CDR3 DNA: TGTGCCAGCAGTGAACAGGTAGATCGAAACACCATATATTTT. Protein: CASSEQVDRNTIYF.

The rearrangement links TRBV5-1 to TRBJ1-1, with TRBD1 matching 7 bases. This CDR3 is 15 amino acids long. Losses at the gene ends were 4 bases for V and 3 bases for J; bases not matched to a gene: 9. Germline CDR1 SGHRS, CDR2 YFSETQ. The CDR3, as DNA: TGCGCCAGCAGCGCCGGGACAGCTCCTGACACTGAAGCTTTCTTT. This translates into CASSAGTAPDTEAFF.

CDR3 region: CASSPTRTGKYEQYF. Here the CDR3 DNA reads TGTGCCAGCAGCCCCACCCGGACAGGGAAATACGAGCAGTACTTC. The chain has TRBV27 and TRBJ2-7, with TRBD1 identical over 8 bases. The CDR3 has 15 residues. Germline V lookup: CDR1 MNHEY, CDR2 SMNVEV (reference sequence). Trimming cost V 6 bases and J 4 bases; bases outside gene matches: 11.

The chain joins TRBV15 to TRBJ1-5, with D unclear. Germline V CDR1 and CDR2: LNHNV, YYDKDF (reference sequence). The CDR3 extends over 16 amino acids. V was pared by 3 bases and J by 1 base, with 13 bases between. CDR3 in amino acids: CATSRAKQRSNQPQHF. CDR3 in DNA: TGTGCCACCAGCAGGGCGAAACAGCGGAGCAATCAGCCCCAGCATTTT.

J is TRBJ2-1 and V is TRBV7-2; the D is unclear. In germline, CDR1 is SGHTA, CDR2 FQGNSA. The CDR3 has 13 residues. Trimming cost V 2 bases and J 7 bases, with 9 bases left between them. The CDR3, as DNA: TGTGCCAGCAGCTTAAATACACGGAATGAGCAGTTCTTC. Its protein is CASSLNTRNEQFF.

Of note for this clone: At one end, the junction sequence differs from germline, possibly due to a read error. The rearrangement joins TRBV2 to TRBJ2-3; 13 positions agree with TRBD2. CDR1 and CDR2 from the germline V gene are SNHLY and FYNNEI. The CDR3 consists of 14 residues. CDR3 DNA sequence: TGTGCCAGCAGGGAAGGGACTAGCGGGAATACGCAGTATTTT. This gives the protein CASREGTSGNTQYF. The whole variable domain, filled in from reference TRBV2 and TRBJ2-3, reads EPEVTQTPSHQVTQMGQEVILRCVPISNHLYFYWYRQILGQKVEFLVSFYNNEISEKSEIFDDQFSVERPDGSNFTLKIRSTKLEDSAMYFCASREGTSGNTQYFGPGTRLTVL.

V and J are TRBV9 and TRBJ1-6; 7 bases are a match to TRBD1. The CDR3 covers 13 residues. The germline gives CDR1 SGDLS, CDR2 YYNGEE. J gave up 15 bases and V 5 bases, and 11 bases lay outside the gene matches. CDR3 in amino acids: CASSEGDRGRLHF. CDR3 DNA: TGTGCCAGCAGTGAGGGGGACAGAGGTCGCCTCCACTTT.

This clone was detected once. The V gene is TRBV28, the J gene TRBJ2-3; 8 nucleotides agree with TRBD2. The CDR3 runs to 15 residues. CDR1 is MDHEN, CDR2 SYDVKM, per germline. Unmatched junction bases numbered 7, after V lost 8 bases and J lost 0 bases. The CDR3, as DNA: TGTGCCAGCCAAACTAGCGGTCATAGCACAGATACGCAGTATTTT. Its translation: CASQTSGHSTDTQYF.

This rearrangement joins TRBV7-2 to TRBJ1-5; no firm D call. The CDR3 spans 14 residues. Trimming took 5 bases from V and 8 from J, leaving 16 bases between them. CDR1 and CDR2 from the germline V gene are SGHTA and FQGNSA. In DNA form, the CDR3 reads TGTGCCAGCAGCACGGACGGGCTGGCGGAGCCCCAGCATTTT. Its translation is CASSTDGLAEPQHF. Looking up the rest from reference TRBV7-2 and TRBJ1-5 gives the full variable domain: GAGVSQSPSNKVTEKGKDVELRCDPISGHTALYWYRQSLGQGLEFLIYFQGNSAPDKSGLPSDRFSAERTGGSVSTLTIQRTQQEDSAVYLCASSTDGLAEPQHFGDGTRLSIL.

The chain uses TRBV18 and TRBJ1-4; D is possibly TRBD1 (5 bases). Trimming pared 2 bases from V and 11 bases from J, leaving 9 bases between. The CDR3 totals 12 residues. CDR1 is KGHSH, CDR2 LQKENI, per germline. The CDR3 DNA is TGTGCCAGCTCACCAGCAGGGAGGAAACTGTTTTTT. It codes for CASSPAGRKLFF.